This record concerns one T cell receptor beta chain sequence. The limits of the CDR3 on the DNA are not certain, so only TCRdb's listed CDR3 is given. 12 amino acids form the CDR3, both terminal residues included. Participants' own reports of clinical history determined their cohort assignment. This record belongs to a study of blood T cell repertoires in COVID-19. On the study more broadly: There were acute and convalescent COVID-19 samples, and they came from the United States, Italy and Spain. Sample material is recorded as cDNA or gDNA derived from T cells, B-cell-depleted T cells, or PBMCs.

As processed by the authors: Scientists estimated how many nucleated cells there were by amplifying reference gene primers. Clones were sequenced by immunoSEQ multiplex PCR, and TCRdb holds only the in-frame ones, with some missing. That table furnishes V, J and clone size, whereas the DNA furnished D and trimming. The table lists a few hundred thousand clones, less than 90% of them singletons, with approximately 8% in the top ten. The chain combines TRBV21-1 with TRBJ2-1; TRBD1 is the table's D call and was not checked against the DNA. TRBV21-1 is given as a pseudogene. What was sequenced was PBMCs or T cells enriched from blood (not recorded which). The source of this sequence is a woman aged 60 to 75 who had recovered from COVID-19. CDR3 residues: CASSYRCDEQFF.